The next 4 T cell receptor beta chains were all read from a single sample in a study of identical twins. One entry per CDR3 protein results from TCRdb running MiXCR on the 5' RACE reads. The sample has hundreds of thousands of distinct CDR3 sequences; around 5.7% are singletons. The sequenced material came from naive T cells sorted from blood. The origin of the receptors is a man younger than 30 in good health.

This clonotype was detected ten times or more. The CDR3 bases are TGTGCCAGCAGTATCAGGGAGAACACTGAAGCTTTCTTT. Residues: CASSIRENTEAFF. This rearrangement joins TRBV12-3 or TRBV12-4 to TRBJ1-1, with D possibly matching TRBD1 (5 bases). V lost 5 bases to trimming and J lost 1 base, with 8 bases between them. The CDR3 totals 13 residues.

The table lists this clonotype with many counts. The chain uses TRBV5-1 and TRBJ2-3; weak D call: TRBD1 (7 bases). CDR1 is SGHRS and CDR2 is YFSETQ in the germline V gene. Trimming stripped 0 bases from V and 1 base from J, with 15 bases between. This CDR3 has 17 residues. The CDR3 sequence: CASSLARQGGGTDTQYF. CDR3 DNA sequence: TGCGCCAGCAGCTTGGCCCGACAGGGAGGAGGCACAGATACGCAGTATTTT. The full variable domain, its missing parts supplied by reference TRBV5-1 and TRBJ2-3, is KAGVTQTPRYLIKTRGQQVTLSCSPISGHRSVSWYQQTPGQGLQFLFEYFSETQRNKGNFPGRFSGRQFSNSRSEMNVSTLELGDSALYLCASSLARQGGGTDTQYFGPGTRLTVL.

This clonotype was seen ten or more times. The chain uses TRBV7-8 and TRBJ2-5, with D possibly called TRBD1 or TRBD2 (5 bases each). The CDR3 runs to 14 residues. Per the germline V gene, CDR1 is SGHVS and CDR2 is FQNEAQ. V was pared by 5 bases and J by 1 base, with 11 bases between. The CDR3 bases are TGTGCCAGCAGCCACGGGACCCGCCAAGAGACCCAGTACTTC. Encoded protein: CASSHGTRQETQYF.

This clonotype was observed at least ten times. DNA of the CDR3: TGTGCCAGCAGGAGGGATCTGGGGAGCAATCAGCCCCAGCATTTT. Protein sequence: CASRRDLGSNQPQHF. V is TRBV7-2 and J is TRBJ1-5; no reliable D call. This CDR3 spans 15 amino acids. Germline CDR1 SGHTA, CDR2 FQGNSA. Trimming cost V 6 bases and J 1 base, with 13 bases left between them.